The 2 T cell receptor beta chains below all came from one sample that was sequenced in a study of response to subunit inactivated influenza vaccine. TCRdb ran MiXCR on the RT-PCR reads and lists one entry per CDR3 protein. The data contain 150,000 to 200,000 distinct CDR3 sequences, about an eighth of them singletons. These data are also associated with another study on T cells expressing NK-cell markers. That work states: It was by 5'RACE template switching with UMIs that TCR beta cDNA was made.

The input for sequencing was CD8+ T cells sorted from PBMCs, taken approximately 13 days after vaccination. All receptors derive from a man aged 50 or older who received an inactivated influenza vaccine.

This clonotype was seen ten or more times. The chain has TRBV29-1 and TRBJ1-1, with 8 bases matching TRBD1. The V gene end was trimmed by 5 bases and the J gene end by 8 bases; junction bases not matched to a gene: 1. The V gene's germline CDR1 is SQVTM and CDR2 ANQGSEA. This CDR3 region has 10 residues. The CDR3 protein is CSVRDREAFF. The CDR3 DNA follows: TGCAGCGTTCGGGACAGGGAAGCTTTCTTT.

This chain joins TRBV12-3 or TRBV12-4 and TRBJ2-7; 8 nucleotides line up with TRBD1. V was pared by 10 bases and J by 6 bases, with 17 bases of the junction left unmatched. There are 15 residues in the CDR3. Here the CDR3 reads CAITEDLDRVREQYF. The CDR3 DNA sequence: TGTGCCATCACCGAGGACCTGGACAGGGTGCGCGAGCAGTACTTC.